This TCR beta chain was documented in a study of long-term antiretroviral therapy in people with HIV. Findings and limits, study-wide: CDR3 lengths in HIV samples spanned a narrower range than controls.

Specimens held roughly 0.9-10 million cryopreserved PBMC prior to DNA extraction. Deletions cut 0 bases from V and 6 bases from J, with 19 bases between. This CDR3 has 17 residues. Per the germline V gene, CDR1 is SGDLS and CDR2 is YYNGEE. On this clone: Its antigen remains unknown.

Samples were assayed with immunoSEQ v3.0 at survey level. The target of sequencing was about 40,000-50,000 T-cell genomes per sample. Data came from immunoSEQ multiplex PCR; TCRdb stores just in-frame clones and leaves some out. Here the sample spans over 30,000 clones, 70% to 90% being singletons. Sequenced here: unsorted PBMCs, sampled 1.1 years after starting antiretroviral therapy. The chain is built from TRBV9 and TRBJ1-5, with D perhaps TRBD1 (6 bases). This clonotype was obtained from a man aged 18-30 years with HIV. For the CDR3, the DNA is TGTGCCAGCAGCGTAGTAAATCAGGGGATTGGGGTTCAGCCCCAGCATTTT. This translates into CASSVVNQGIGVQPQHF.